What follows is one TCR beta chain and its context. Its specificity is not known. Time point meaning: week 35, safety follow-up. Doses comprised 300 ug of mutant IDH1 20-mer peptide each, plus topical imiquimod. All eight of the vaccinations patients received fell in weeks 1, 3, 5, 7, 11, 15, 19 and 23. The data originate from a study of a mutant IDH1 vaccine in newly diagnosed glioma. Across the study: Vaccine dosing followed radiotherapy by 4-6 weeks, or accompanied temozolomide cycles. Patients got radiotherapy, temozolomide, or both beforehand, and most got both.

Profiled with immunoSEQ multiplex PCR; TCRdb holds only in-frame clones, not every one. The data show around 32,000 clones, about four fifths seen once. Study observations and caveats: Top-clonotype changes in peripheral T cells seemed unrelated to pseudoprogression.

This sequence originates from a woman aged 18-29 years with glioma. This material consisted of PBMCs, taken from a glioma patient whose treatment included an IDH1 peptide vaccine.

The CDR3 DNA reads as TGTGCCAGCAGCGGAGGAAGCAATCAGCCCCAGCATTTT. It specifies CASSGGSNQPQHF. This chain joins TRBV7-8 and TRBJ1-5, with D uncertain. The CDR3 is 13 residues long. From germline, CDR1 is SGHVS and CDR2 FQNEAQ. V dropped 5 bases and J dropped 1 base, with 6 bases sitting between them.